The 11 T cell receptor beta chains presented below share a single source sample, sequenced in a study of early T cells in non-severe SARS-CoV-2 infection. From the 5' RACE reads, TCRdb called clonotypes with MiXCR, one entry per CDR3 protein. Among about 33,000 distinct CDR3 sequences listed, around 4.6% were seen once. Specimen: whole blood. The receptors here all came from an adult who was a healthcare worker with PCR-confirmed SARS-CoV-2 infection or an uninfected control (not recorded which).

This clonotype was seen repeatedly, ten times or more. This chain joins TRBV6-5 and TRBJ1-1; D possibly corresponds to TRBD1 (5 bases). CDR1 is MNHEY, CDR2 SVGAGI, per germline. This CDR3 comprises 14 residues. V lost 5 bases to trimming and J lost 6 bases, with 16 bases between them. DNA for the CDR3: TGTGCCAGCAGTAGGGGTGGCGGGATCCCTGAAGCTTTCTTT. It translates to CASSRGGGIPEAFF.

This clonotype was counted at least ten times. The chain has TRBV6-2 or TRBV6-3 and TRBJ2-7, with TRBD1 matching over 7 bases. Germline V gives CDR1 MNHEY, CDR2 SVGEGT. The CDR3 runs to 15 residues. The V and J ends lost 5 bases and 1 base, in that order; junction bases with no gene match: 8. This chain's CDR3 is CASSALSGQSYEQYF. As DNA, the CDR3 is TGTGCCAGCAGTGCTCTTTCGGGACAGTCCTACGAGCAGTACTTC.

This clonotype was recorded at least ten times. This chain joins TRBV5-1 and TRBJ2-7; TRBD1 matches 8 bases. Germline V gene lookup returns CDR1 SGHRS and CDR2 YFSETQ. After removal of 4 bases from V and 4 bases from J, the junction contained 4 bases not matched to a gene. CDR3 length: 13 residues. The DNA for the CDR3 is TGCGCCAGCAGCCCGGACAGGGTTTACGAGCAGTACTTC. Protein: CASSPDRVYEQYF.

Notes on this clonotype: The junction does not match germline at one end; this may be a read error. The chain couples TRBV5-1 to TRBJ2-3, with no clear D. From germline, CDR1 is SGHRS and CDR2 YFSETQ. The CDR3 is 15 amino acids. CDR3 residues: CTSSLARVFTDTQYF. DNA of the CDR3: TGCACCAGCAGCTTGGCCCGGGTTTTTACAGATACGCAGTATTTT.

This clonotype was seen many times. The J gene is TRBJ1-6, the V gene TRBV12-3 or TRBV12-4, with D possibly TRBD1 on 6 matching bases. V lost 6 bases, J lost 8 bases, and 14 bases lay in between. The CDR3 has 14 amino acids. Written as DNA, the CDR3 is TGTGCCAGCAGCTCGACAGGCCCGGATTCACCCCTCCACTTT. Translation: CASSSTGPDSPLHF.

In this sample, this clonotype turned up a few times. V and J are TRBV18 and TRBJ2-1; TRBD1 matches 9 bases. Germline lookup yields CDR1 KGHSH and CDR2 LQKENI. J lost 2 bases, V lost 4 bases, and 3 bases had no gene match. CDR3 length: 15 amino acids. This CDR3 reads CASSQGDRAYNEQFF. Written as DNA, the CDR3 is TGTGCCAGCTCACAAGGGGACAGGGCCTACAATGAGCAGTTCTTC.

In its sample, this clonotype was seen many times. The rearrangement links TRBV2 to TRBJ2-3, with 12 bases fitting TRBD2. V shed 2 bases and J 9 bases; nucleotides not matched to a gene: 12. The CDR3 has 17 amino acids. Germline values: CDR1 SNHLY, CDR2 FYNNEI. CDR3 coding DNA: TGTGCCAGCAGTGAACCCTCCCGACTAGCGGGGGCCGACACGCAGTATTTT. The encoded protein is CASSEPSRLAGADTQYF.

At least ten counts were recorded for this clonotype. J is TRBJ2-2 and V is TRBV6-2 or TRBV6-3; TRBD2 matches 7 bases. The CDR3 spans 15 residues. Germline CDR1 reads MNHEY; CDR2 reads SVGEGT. The V and J ends lost 6 bases and 3 bases, in that order; junction bases with no gene match: 7. CDR3 sequence reads: CASSPGEGDTGELFF. DNA for the CDR3: TGTGCCAGCAGCCCCGGGGAGGGTGACACCGGGGAGCTGTTTTTT.

By share, this clonotype ranks as medium-sized. The chain links TRBV7-2 to TRBJ2-3; TRBD2 matches at 9 bases. Germline CDR1 is SGHTA and CDR2 is FQGNSA. CDR3 length: 16 amino acids. Trimming removed 5 bases from V and 6 bases from J; junction bases left unmatched: 12. CDR3 nucleotide sequence: TGTGCCAGCAGCGTCGGGACTAGCCGAGGCGGGGATACGCAGTATTTT. Encoded protein: CASSVGTSRGGDTQYF.

Comment on this clonotype: This may be a read error, as it is one base from a much larger clone. The V call is TRBV28, the J call TRBJ2-3; 8 nucleotides match TRBD1. The V gene's germline CDR1 is MDHEN and CDR2 SYDVKM. The trim removed 10 bases at V and 4 bases at J, leaving 13 bases unmatched. The CDR3 contains 15 residues. This CDR3 reads CANTGQGSGADTQYF. The CDR3 bases are TGTGCCAACACCGGACAGGGAAGCGGTGCAGATACGCAGTATTTT.

The genes are TRBV7-9 and TRBJ1-2; TRBD1 might be the D (5 bases). The germline V and J ends were trimmed by 1 base and 1 base, with 7 bases remaining between them. The CDR3 extends over 14 amino acids. Germline loops: CDR1 SEHNR, CDR2 FQNEAQ (reference sequence). The CDR3 here is CASSLGGFNYGYTF. CDR3 nucleotides: TGTGCCAGCAGCTTAGGGGGCTTTAACTATGGCTACACCTTC.